One sample yielded the 20 T cell receptor beta chains listed below, sequenced in a study of PD-1 blockade in classical Hodgkin lymphoma. This table comes from immunoSEQ multiplex PCR, and its TCRdb copy is limited to in-frame clones, with some not included. The sample has more than 50,000 clones, 90% seen once. Relapse after autologous stem cell transplantation occurred in every patient, and brentuximab vedotin exposure varied. The starting material was peripheral blood mononuclear cells (PBMCs), obtained at baseline. The receptor set was obtained from a human donor with classical Hodgkin lymphoma.

The chain combines TRBV27 with TRBJ2-7; TRBD2 aligns across 16 bases. Germline assignment: CDR1 MNHEY and CDR2 SMNVEV (reference sequence). The CDR3 length is 18 residues. The ends lost 5 bases at V and 6 bases at J; junction bases unmatched: 13. CDR3 region: CASSPDGTSGRGFGEQYF. CDR3 coding DNA: TGTGCCAGCAGTCCAGACGGGACTAGCGGGAGGGGATTTGGCGAGCAGTACTTC.

The chain employs TRBV10-3 and TRBJ2-2; 10 nucleotides match TRBD2. Germline CDR1 ENHRY, CDR2 SYGVKD. V was clipped by 3 bases and J by 7 bases; unmatched bases: 5. CDR3 length: 15 amino acids. The CDR3 nucleotides read TGTGCCATCAGTGATCTAGCGGGAGTTCACGGGGAGCTGTTTTTT. As protein: CAISDLAGVHGELFF.

V is TRBV10-3 and J is TRBJ2-7, with a weak D call TRBD1 (5 bases). The CDR3 loop spans 15 amino acids. Germline V CDR1 and CDR2: ENHRY, SYGVKD. V gave up 4 bases and J gave up 2 bases, with 15 bases separating them. The DNA of the CDR3 is TGTGCCATCAGTGCGGTCGCAGGGAAAACCTACGAGCAGTACTTC. As protein: CAISAVAGKTYEQYF.

J is TRBJ2-5 and V is TRBV28, with TRBD1 matching 10 bases. CDR1 and CDR2 (germline): MDHEN, SYDVKM. Trimming took 6 bases from V and 6 from J; bases not matched to a gene: 10. The CDR3 spans 15 residues. In DNA form, the CDR3 reads TGTGCCAGCAGCCCCCCGACAGGGGGCGAAAAGACCCAGTACTTC. This encodes CASSPPTGGEKTQYF.

The chain joins TRBV11-2 to TRBJ1-4, with D tentatively TRBD1 (6 bases). Trimming removed 1 base at V and 4 bases at J, with 19 bases between. The germline V gene has CDR1 SGHAT and CDR2 FQNNGV. This CDR3 region has 18 residues. The CDR3 sequence: CASSLGPRGDTDNEKLFF. The CDR3, as DNA: TGTGCCAGCAGCTTAGGCCCTCGAGGGGACACCGATAATGAAAAACTGTTTTTT.

J is TRBJ2-1 and V is TRBV7-4; weak D call: TRBD2 (6 bases). The CDR3 length is 14 residues. Germline V gene data show CDR1 as SGHVT and CDR2 as SQSDAQ. Trimming took off 3 bases at V and 7 bases at J, with 13 bases between the two ends. The CDR3 region is CASSFGGSRNEQFF. The CDR3 coding sequence is TGTGCCAGCAGCTTCGGGGGTTCCCGGAATGAGCAGTTCTTC.

V gene TRBV27 combines with J gene TRBJ1-2; 9 bases match TRBD1. There are 13 residues in the CDR3. Germline V lookup: CDR1 MNHEY, CDR2 SMNVEV (reference sequence). Germline trimming cut 9 bases from V and 5 bases from J; bases unmatched to any gene: 7. CDR3 coding DNA: TGTGCCAGGCCCCGGGACAGGGATTATGGCTACACCTTC. It is translated as CARPRDRDYGYTF.

The rearrangement links TRBV5-4 to TRBJ2-3; D might be TRBD2 (5 bases). Germline assignment: CDR1 SGHNT and CDR2 YYREEE (reference sequence). CDR3 size: 15 residues. Trimming removed 4 bases from V and 4 bases from J, with 16 bases in between. CDR3 DNA: TGTGCCAGCAGCACGAGGGCTCAGGTGGCAGATACGCAGTATTTT. Translating gives CASSTRAQVADTQYF.

The chain joins TRBV28 to TRBJ1-5; maybe TRBD1 (5 bases). This CDR3 is built from 14 residues. Trimming removed 2 bases at V and 7 bases at J, with 12 bases between. CDR1 is MDHEN, CDR2 SYDVKM, per germline. CDR3 nucleotide sequence: TGTGCCAGCAGTTTAATGGGGGAGCGACAGCCCCAGCATTTT. Its translation is CASSLMGERQPQHF. The variable domain in full, completed from reference TRBV28 and TRBJ1-5, reads DVKVTQSSRYLVKRTGEKVFLECVQDMDHENMFWYRQDPGLGLRLIYFSYDVKMKEKGDIPEGYSVSREKKERFSLILESASTNQTSMYLCASSLMGERQPQHFGDGTRLSIL.

The chain couples TRBV27 to TRBJ2-1, with 10 nucleotides matching TRBD1. This CDR3 is built from 14 residues. Germline lookup yields CDR1 MNHEY and CDR2 SMNVEV (reference sequence). J was trimmed by 7 bases and V by 3 bases; bases with no gene match: 3. CDR3 in amino acids: CASSFPGQGNEQFF. The CDR3 DNA follows: TGTGCCAGCAGTTTCCCGGGACAGGGGAATGAGCAGTTCTTC.

The rearrangement uses TRBV7-8 and TRBJ2-5, with 11 bases aligning to TRBD2. Trimming at V came to 1 base and at J to 2 bases, leaving 12 bases not matched to a gene. Germline values: CDR1 SGHVS, CDR2 FQNEAQ. The CDR3 is 19 amino acids. CDR3 sequence: CASSLVSVASGGRQETQYF. The CDR3 DNA sequence: TGTGCCAGCAGCTTAGTGTCTGTGGCTAGCGGGGGGCGACAAGAGACCCAGTACTTC.

On this clone itself: At one end, the junction sequence differs from germline, possibly due to a read error. The chain combines TRBV19 with TRBJ1-1, with D unclear. CDR3 length: 14 amino acids. Per the germline V gene, CDR1 is LNHDA and CDR2 is SQIVND (reference sequence). The CDR3 bases are TGTGCTAGTAGTATAGGCGTGAAGAACACTGAAGCTTTCTTT. It specifies CASSIGVKNTEAFF.

This clone was detected a few times. The chain combines TRBV7-6 with TRBJ1-5; unclear D gene. Trimming took off 5 bases at V and 4 bases at J, with 6 bases between the two ends. The CDR3 loop spans 12 amino acids. CDR1 and CDR2 from the germline V gene are SGHVS and FNYEAQ. The CDR3 DNA reads as TGTGCCAGCAGCATACCAAATCAGCCCCAGCATTTT. It encodes CASSIPNQPQHF.

This chain uses TRBV5-4 with TRBJ2-3; D is uncertain. The germline V gene encodes CDR1 SGHNT and CDR2 YYREEE (reference sequence). Deletions cut 1 base from V and 7 bases from J, with 19 bases between. The CDR3 contains 16 residues. CDR3: CASSLLGLPSINTQYF. The CDR3 DNA reads as TGTGCCAGCAGCTTGTTAGGGCTACCTTCAATAAATACGCAGTATTTT.

This chain connects TRBV19 to TRBJ2-2, with a tentative D call TRBD1 (6 bases). V lost 5 bases and J 0 bases, leaving 13 bases between the germline ends. This CDR3 has 16 residues. Germline V lookup: CDR1 LNHDA, CDR2 SQIVND (reference sequence). In DNA form, the CDR3 reads TGTGCCAGTAGTCCATCAGGGGTTACGAACACCGGGGAGCTGTTTTTT. Protein sequence: CASSPSGVTNTGELFF.

The chain uses TRBV7-8 and TRBJ2-7, with a possible D match to TRBD1 (6 bases). Trimming stripped 1 base from V and 5 bases from J, with 9 bases between. This CDR3 has 13 amino acids. CDR1 and CDR2 from the germline V gene are SGHVS and FQNEAQ. The CDR3 protein is CASSLGTANEQYF. The CDR3 DNA reads as TGTGCCAGCAGCTTAGGGACAGCCAACGAGCAGTACTTC.

The CDR3 nucleotides read TGTGCCAGCACTTCCCAGGGAGCCGGGGGCGAGCAGTACTTC. Translated, it gives CASTSQGAGGEQYF. This chain connects TRBV28 to TRBJ2-7; maybe TRBD2 (6 bases). The V and J ends lost 7 bases and 6 bases respectively, with 19 bases between them. Per the germline V gene, CDR1 is MDHEN and CDR2 is SYDVKM. The length of the CDR3 is 14 residues.

The chain has TRBV27 and TRBJ2-2; tentative D call: TRBD2 (6 bases). Germline V gives CDR1 MNHEY, CDR2 SMNVEV (reference sequence). Trimming took off 10 bases at V and 4 bases at J, with 19 bases between the two ends. The CDR3 contains 15 residues. This CDR3 is CANSPPLGGTGELFF. The DNA for the CDR3 is TGTGCCAATTCCCCACCGTTGGGGGGCACCGGGGAGCTGTTTTTT.

The chain uses TRBV19 and TRBJ1-1; the D is unclear. The CDR3 extends over 15 amino acids. Deletions cut 3 bases from V and 9 bases from J, with 20 bases between. Germline loops: CDR1 LNHDA, CDR2 SQIVND (reference sequence). In DNA, the CDR3 is TGTGCCAGTAGTATGCCCGGAACCGGAGGAGCCAAAGCTTTCTTT. It specifies CASSMPGTGGAKAFF.

J is TRBJ1-2 and V is TRBV7-8, with unresolved D. Germline CDR1 and CDR2: SGHVS and FQNEAQ. The V and J ends lost 5 bases and 8 bases respectively, with 27 bases between them. The CDR3 extends over 17 amino acids. CDR3 region: CASSRPLEREAFFGYTF. The CDR3 bases are TGTGCCAGCAGCCGCCCACTGGAAAGGGAGGCTTTTTTCGGCTACACCTTC.